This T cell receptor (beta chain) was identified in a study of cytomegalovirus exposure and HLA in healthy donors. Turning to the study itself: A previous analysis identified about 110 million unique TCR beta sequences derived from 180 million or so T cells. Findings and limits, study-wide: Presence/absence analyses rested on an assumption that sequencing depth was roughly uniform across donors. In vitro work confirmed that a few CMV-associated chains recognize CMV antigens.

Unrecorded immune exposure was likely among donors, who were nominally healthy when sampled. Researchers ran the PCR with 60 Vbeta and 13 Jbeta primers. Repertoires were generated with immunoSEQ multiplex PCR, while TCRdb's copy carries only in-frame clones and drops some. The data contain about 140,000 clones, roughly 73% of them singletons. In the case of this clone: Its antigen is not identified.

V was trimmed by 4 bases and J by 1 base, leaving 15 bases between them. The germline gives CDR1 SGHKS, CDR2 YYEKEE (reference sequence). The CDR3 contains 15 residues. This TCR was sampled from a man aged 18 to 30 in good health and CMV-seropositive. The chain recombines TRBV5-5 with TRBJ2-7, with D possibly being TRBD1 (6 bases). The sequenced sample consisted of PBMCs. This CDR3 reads CASSAPGTRSYEQYF. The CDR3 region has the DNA TGTGCCAGCAGCGCGCCCGGGACAAGGTCCTACGAGCAGTACTTC.